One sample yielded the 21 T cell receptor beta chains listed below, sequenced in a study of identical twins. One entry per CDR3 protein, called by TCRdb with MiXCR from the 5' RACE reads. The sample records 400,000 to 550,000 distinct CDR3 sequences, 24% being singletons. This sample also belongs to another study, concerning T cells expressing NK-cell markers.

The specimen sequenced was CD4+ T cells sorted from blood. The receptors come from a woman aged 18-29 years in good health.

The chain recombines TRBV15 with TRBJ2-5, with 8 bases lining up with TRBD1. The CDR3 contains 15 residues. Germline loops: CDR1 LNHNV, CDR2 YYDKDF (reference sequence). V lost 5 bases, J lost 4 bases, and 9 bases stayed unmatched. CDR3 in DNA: TGTGCCACCAGCCGGGAAGGACAGGGTAGAGAGACCCAGTACTTC. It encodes CATSREGQGRETQYF. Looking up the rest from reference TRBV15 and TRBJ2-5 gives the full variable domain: DAMVIQNPRYQVTQFGKPVTLSCSQTLNHNVMYWYQQKSSQAPKLLFHYYDKDFNNEADTPDNFQSRRPNTSFCFLDIRSPGLGDTAMYLCATSREGQGRETQYFGPGTRLLVL.

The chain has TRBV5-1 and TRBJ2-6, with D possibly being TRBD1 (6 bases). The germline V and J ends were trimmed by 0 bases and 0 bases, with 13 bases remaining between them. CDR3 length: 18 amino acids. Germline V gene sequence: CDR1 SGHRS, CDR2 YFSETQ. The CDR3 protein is CASSLGGTRRSGANVLTF. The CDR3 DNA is TGCGCCAGCAGCTTGGGAGGGACACGGCGCTCTGGGGCCAACGTCCTGACTTTC.

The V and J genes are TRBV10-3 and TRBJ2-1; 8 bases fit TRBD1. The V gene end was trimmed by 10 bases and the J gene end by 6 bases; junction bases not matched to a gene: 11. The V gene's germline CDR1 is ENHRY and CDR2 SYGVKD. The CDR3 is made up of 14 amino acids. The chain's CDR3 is CATLRQGLGNEQFF. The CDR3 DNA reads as TGTGCCACCCTTCGACAGGGGTTGGGCAATGAGCAGTTCTTC.

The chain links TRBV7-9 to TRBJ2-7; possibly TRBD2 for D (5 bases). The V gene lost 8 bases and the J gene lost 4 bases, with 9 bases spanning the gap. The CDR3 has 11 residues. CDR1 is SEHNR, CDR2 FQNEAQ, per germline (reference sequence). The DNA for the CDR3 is TGTGCCAGCCTCGGGGAGTACGAGCAGTACTTC. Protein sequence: CASLGEYEQYF.

CDR3 sequence (DNA): TGTGCCAGCAGCCCAGGACTAGCGGGGGGGCAAGAGACCCAGTACTTC. Translating gives CASSPGLAGGQETQYF. The V call is TRBV12-3 or TRBV12-4, the J call TRBJ2-5; TRBD2 aligns across 15 bases. The ends lost 6 bases at V and 2 bases at J; junction bases unmatched: 4. The CDR3 is 16 residues long.

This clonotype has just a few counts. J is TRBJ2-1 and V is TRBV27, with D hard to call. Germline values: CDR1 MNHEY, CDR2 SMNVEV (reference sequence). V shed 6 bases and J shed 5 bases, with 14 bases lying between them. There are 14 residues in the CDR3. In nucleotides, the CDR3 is TGTGCCAGCAGAGAATTGCAGGCCCACAATGAGCAGTTCTTC. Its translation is CASRELQAHNEQFF.

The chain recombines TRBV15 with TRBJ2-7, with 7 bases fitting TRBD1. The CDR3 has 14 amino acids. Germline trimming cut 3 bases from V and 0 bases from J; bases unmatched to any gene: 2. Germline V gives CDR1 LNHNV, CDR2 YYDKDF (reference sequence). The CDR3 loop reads CATSSRDSSYEQYF. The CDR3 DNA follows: TGTGCCACCAGCAGCCGGGACAGCTCCTACGAGCAGTACTTC.

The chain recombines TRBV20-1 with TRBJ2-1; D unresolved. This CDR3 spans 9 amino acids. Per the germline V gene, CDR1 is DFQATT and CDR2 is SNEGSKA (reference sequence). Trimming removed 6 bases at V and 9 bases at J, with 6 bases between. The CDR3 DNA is TGCAGTGCGGAGCGTGAGCAGTTCTTC. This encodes CSAEREQFF.

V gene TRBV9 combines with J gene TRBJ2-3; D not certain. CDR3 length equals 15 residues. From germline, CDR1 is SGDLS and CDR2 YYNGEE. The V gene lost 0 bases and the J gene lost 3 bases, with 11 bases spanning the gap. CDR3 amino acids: CASSVARSETDTQYF. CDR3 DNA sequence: TGTGCCAGCAGCGTAGCTAGGTCAGAAACAGATACGCAGTATTTT.

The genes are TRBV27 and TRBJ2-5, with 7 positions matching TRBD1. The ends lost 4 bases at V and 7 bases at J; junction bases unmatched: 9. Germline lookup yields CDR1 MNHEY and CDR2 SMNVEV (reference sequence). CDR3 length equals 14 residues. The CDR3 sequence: CASSSTGRGGTQYF. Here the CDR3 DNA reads TGTGCCAGCAGTTCGACAGGGAGAGGGGGGACCCAGTACTTC.

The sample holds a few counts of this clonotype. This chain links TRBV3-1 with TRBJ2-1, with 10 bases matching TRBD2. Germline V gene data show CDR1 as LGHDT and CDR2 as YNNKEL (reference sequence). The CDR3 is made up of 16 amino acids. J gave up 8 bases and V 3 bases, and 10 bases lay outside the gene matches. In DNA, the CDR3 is TGTGCCAGCAGCCAGGGTCTAGCGGGAGTTGTAGATGAGCAGTTCTTC. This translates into CASSQGLAGVVDEQFF.

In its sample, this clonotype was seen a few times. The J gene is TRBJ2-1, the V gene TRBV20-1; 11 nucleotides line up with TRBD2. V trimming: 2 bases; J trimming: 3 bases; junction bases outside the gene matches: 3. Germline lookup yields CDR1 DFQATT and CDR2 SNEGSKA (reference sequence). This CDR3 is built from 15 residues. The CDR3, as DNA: TGCAGTGCTAGACAAGGACTAGCGGGCTACAATGAGCAGTTCTTC. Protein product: CSARQGLAGYNEQFF.

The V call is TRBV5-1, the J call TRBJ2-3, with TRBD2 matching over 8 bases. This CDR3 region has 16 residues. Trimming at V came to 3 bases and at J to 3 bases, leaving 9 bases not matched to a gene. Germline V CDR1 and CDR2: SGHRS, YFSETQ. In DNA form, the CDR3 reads TGCGCCAGCAGCTCGAGCCCGGGACTAGTAACAGATACGCAGTATTTT. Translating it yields CASSSSPGLVTDTQYF.

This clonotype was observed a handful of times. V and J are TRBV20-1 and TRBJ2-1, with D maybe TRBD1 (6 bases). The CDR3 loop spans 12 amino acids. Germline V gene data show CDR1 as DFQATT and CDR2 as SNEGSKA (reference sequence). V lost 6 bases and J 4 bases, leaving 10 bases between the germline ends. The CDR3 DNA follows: TGCAGTGCGGGACACCTATACAATGAGCAGTTCTTC. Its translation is CSAGHLYNEQFF.

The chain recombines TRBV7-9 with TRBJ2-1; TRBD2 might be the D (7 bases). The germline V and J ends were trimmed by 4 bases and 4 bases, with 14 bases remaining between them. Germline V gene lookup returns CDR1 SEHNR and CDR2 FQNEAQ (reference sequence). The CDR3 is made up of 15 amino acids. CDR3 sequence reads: CASSSRGGLYNEQFF. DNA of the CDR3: TGTGCCAGCAGCTCGAGGGGGGGACTGTACAATGAGCAGTTCTTC.

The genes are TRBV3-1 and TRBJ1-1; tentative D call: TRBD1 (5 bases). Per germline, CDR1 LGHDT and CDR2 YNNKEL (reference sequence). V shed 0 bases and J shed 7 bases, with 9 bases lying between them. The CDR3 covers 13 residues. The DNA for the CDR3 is TGTGCCAGCAGCCAAGAAGTTAGGGGTGAAGCTTTCTTT. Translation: CASSQEVRGEAFF.

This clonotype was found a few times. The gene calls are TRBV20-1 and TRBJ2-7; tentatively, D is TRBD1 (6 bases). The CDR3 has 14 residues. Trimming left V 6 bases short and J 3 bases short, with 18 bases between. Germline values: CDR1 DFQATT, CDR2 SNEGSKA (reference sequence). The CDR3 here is CSAVARGHFYEQYF. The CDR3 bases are TGCAGTGCGGTCGCCCGGGGACACTTCTACGAGCAGTACTTC.

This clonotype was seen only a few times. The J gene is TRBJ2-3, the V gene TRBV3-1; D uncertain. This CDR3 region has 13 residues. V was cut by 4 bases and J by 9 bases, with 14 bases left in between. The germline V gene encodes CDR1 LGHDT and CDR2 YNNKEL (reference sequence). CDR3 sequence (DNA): TGTGCCAGCAGCCTCCGAGATACTCGGACGCAGTATTTT. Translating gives CASSLRDTRTQYF.

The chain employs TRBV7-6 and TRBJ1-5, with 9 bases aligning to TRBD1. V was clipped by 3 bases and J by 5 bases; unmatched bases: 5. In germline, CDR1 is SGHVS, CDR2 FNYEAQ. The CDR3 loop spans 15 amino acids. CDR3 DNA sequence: TGTGCCAGCAGCTTTGGGACAGGGAGGGATCAGCCCCAGCATTTT. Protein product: CASSFGTGRDQPQHF.

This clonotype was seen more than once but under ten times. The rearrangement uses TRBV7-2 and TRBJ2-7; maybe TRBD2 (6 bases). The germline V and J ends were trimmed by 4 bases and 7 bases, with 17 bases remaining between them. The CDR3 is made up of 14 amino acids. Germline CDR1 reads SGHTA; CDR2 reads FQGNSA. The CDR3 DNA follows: TGTGCCAGCAGCTGGGTGGAGGGACCCCGGGAGCAGTACTTC. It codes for CASSWVEGPREQYF.

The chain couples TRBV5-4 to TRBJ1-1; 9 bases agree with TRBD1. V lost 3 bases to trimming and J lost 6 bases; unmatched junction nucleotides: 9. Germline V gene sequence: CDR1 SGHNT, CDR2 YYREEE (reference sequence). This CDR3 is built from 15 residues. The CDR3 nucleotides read TGTGCCAGCAGCTCACCGGGACAGGGTTTCGCTGAAGCTTTCTTT. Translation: CASSSPGQGFAEAFF.